This T cell receptor beta chain appears in the sequencing data of a study of CD8 T cells in ankylosing spondylitis. This clonotype has a handful of counts. This CDR3 has 17 residues. V was pared by 0 bases and J by 0 bases, with 13 bases between. Germline V gene data show CDR1 as SGHDT and CDR2 as YYEEEE. Construction of TCR beta libraries was performed using quantitative 5'-RACE with molecular barcodes. MiXCR, run by TCRdb on the 5' RACE reads, gives a single entry per CDR3 protein. The sample has some 270,000 distinct CDR3 sequences; roughly 32% are singletons. The sequenced sample consisted of blood, either unsorted or a sorted T cell fraction (not recorded which). The receptor was isolated from a male donor with ankylosing spondylitis or in good health (not recorded which). V is TRBV5-6 and J is TRBJ1-5; no reliable D call. The CDR3 region has the DNA TGTGCCAGCAGCTTGGGAAGGGAGACGGCTAGCAATCAGCCCCAGCATTTT. This gives the protein CASSLGRETASNQPQHF.